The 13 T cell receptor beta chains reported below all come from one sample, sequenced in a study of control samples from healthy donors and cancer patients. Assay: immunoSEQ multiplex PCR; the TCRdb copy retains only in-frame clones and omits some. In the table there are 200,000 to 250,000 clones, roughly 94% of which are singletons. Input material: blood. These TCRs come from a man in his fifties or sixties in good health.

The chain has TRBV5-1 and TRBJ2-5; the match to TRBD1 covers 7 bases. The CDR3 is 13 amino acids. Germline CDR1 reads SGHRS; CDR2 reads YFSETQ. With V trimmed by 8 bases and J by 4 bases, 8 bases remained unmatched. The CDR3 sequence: CASKTGQVETQYF. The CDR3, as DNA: TGCGCCAGTAAGACAGGGCAGGTAGAGACCCAGTACTTC.

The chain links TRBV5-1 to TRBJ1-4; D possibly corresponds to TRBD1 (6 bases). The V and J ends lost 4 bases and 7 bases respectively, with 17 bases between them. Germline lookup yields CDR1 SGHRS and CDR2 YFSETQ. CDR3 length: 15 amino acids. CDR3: CASSPRTASAEKLFF. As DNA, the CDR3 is TGCGCCAGCAGCCCTAGGACAGCCTCGGCTGAAAAACTGTTTTTT.

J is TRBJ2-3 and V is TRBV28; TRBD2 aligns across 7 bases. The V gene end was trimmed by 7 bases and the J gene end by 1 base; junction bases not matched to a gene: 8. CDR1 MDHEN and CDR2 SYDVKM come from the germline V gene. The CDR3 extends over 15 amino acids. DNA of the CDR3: TGTGCCAGCACTCTCTCTCGGGGGGGCACAGATACGCAGTATTTT. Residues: CASTLSRGGTDTQYF. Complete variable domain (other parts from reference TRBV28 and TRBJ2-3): DVKVTQSSRYLVKRTGEKVFLECVQDMDHENMFWYRQDPGLGLRLIYFSYDVKMKEKGDIPEGYSVSREKKERFSLILESASTNQTSMYLCASTLSRGGTDTQYFGPGTRLTVL.

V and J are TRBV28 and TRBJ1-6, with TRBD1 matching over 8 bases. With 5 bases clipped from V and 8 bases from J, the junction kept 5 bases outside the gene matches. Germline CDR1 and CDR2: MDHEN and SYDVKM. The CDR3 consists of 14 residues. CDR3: CASSPTGVYSPLHF. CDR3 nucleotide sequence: TGTGCCAGCAGTCCGACAGGGGTATATTCACCCCTCCACTTT.

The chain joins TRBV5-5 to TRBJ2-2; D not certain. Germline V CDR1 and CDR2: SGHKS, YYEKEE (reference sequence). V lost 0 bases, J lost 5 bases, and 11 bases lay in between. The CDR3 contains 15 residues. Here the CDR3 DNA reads TGTGCCAGCAGCTTGGTAGGCAGCCCGACCGGGGAGCTGTTTTTT. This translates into CASSLVGSPTGELFF.

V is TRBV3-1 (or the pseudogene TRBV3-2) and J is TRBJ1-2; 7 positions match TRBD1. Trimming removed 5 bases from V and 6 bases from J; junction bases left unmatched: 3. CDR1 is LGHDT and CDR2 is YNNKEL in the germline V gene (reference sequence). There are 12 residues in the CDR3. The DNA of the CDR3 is TGTGCCAGCAGCTCAGGGGGTAATGGCTACACCTTC. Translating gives CASSSGGNGYTF.

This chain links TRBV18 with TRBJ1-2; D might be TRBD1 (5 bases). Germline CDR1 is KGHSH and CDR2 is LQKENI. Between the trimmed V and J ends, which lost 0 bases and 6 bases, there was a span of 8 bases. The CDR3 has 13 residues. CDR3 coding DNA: TGTGCCAGCTCACCACCGGCAGGGCATGGCTACACCTTC. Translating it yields CASSPPAGHGYTF.

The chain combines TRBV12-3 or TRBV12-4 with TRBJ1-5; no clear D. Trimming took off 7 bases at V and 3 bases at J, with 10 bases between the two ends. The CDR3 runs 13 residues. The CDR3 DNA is TGTGCCAGCACACCCGGCCTCAATCAGCCCCAGCATTTT. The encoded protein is CASTPGLNQPQHF.

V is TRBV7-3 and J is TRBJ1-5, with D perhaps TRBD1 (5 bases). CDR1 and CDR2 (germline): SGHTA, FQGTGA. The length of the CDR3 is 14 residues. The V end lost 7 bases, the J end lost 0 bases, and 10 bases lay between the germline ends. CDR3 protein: CASTQGSSNQPQHF. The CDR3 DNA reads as TGTGCCAGCACCCAGGGAAGTAGCAATCAGCCCCAGCATTTT.

CDR3 loop: CASSLVGREGTQYF. The CDR3, as DNA: TGTGCCAGCAGCTTAGTGGGAAGGGAGGGGACCCAGTACTTC. The chain carries TRBV11-2 and TRBJ2-5; 7 bases are shared with TRBD2. Germline loops: CDR1 SGHAT, CDR2 FQNNGV. J was trimmed by 7 bases and V by 1 base; bases with no gene match: 6. The CDR3 extends over 14 amino acids. The full variable domain, rest sourced from reference TRBV11-2 and TRBJ2-5, is EAGVAQSPRYKIIEKRQSVAFWCNPISGHATLYWYQQILGQGPKLLIQFQNNGVVDDSQLPKDRFSAERLKGVDSTLKIQPAKLEDSAVYLCASSLVGREGTQYFGPGTRLLVL.

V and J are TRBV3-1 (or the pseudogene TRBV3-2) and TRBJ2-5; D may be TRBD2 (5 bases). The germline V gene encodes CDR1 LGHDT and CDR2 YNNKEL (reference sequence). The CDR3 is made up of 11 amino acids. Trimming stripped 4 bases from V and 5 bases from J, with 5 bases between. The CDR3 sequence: CASSRGETQYF. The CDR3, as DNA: TGTGCCAGCAGCCGCGGGGAGACCCAGTACTTC.

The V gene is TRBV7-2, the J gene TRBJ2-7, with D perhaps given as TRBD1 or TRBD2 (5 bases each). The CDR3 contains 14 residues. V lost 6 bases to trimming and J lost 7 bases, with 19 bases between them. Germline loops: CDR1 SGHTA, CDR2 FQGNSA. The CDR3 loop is CASSLRRGVWEQYF. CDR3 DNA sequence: TGTGCCAGCAGTCTACGGCGAGGGGTCTGGGAGCAGTACTTC.

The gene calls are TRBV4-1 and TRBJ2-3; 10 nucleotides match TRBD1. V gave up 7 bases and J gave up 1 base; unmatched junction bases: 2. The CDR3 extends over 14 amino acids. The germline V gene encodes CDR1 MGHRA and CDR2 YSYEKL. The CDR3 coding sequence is TGCGCCAGCACGGGGACAGGGGGCACAGATACGCAGTATTTT. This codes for CASTGTGGTDTQYF.